This TCR beta chain was documented in a study of response to subunit inactivated influenza vaccine. Per germline, CDR1 DFQATT and CDR2 SNEGSKA (reference sequence). This CDR3 is 12 amino acids long. Trimming shortened V by 0 bases and J by 9 bases, and 12 bases separated the two germline ends. TCRdb reanalysed the RT-PCR reads using MiXCR and keeps one entry per CDR3 protein. The data hold some 550,000 distinct CDR3 sequences, with 20% to 25% observed a single time. This clonotype was counted many times. The same specimen was also included in a second study, on T cells expressing NK-cell markers. This second study says: With UMIs, 5'RACE template switching was used to make TCR beta cDNA. As a fraction of CD8+ T cells, dominant NKG2C+ clonotypes reached about 1.0-7.0% in 5 or 6 donors.

The material was CD4+ T cells sorted from PBMCs, obtained 11 to 12 days after vaccination. The J gene is TRBJ2-7, the V gene TRBV20-1; D gene unclear. The receptor was isolated from a man in his fifties or sixties who received an inactivated influenza vaccine. As DNA, the CDR3 is TGCAGTGCTAGAGAAGGGCCCAAAGGGCAGTACTTC. Translated, it gives CSAREGPKGQYF.